This T cell receptor (beta chain) was sequenced during a study of post-analysis software for immune sequencing data. Overall study context: Progressive-relapsing, secondary progressive and relapsing-remitting multiple sclerosis were among the disease courses included. Study-level findings and limits: Higher frequency in patients than in controls was seen for roughly five TRBV segments, with TRBV5-6, TRBV5-1 and TRBV20-1 among them.

Every TCR beta cDNA library bore unique molecular identifiers. TCRdb processed the PCR reads anew with MiXCR; each CDR3 protein has one entry. The sample yields about 770,000 distinct CDR3 sequences, around 46% seen once. Details on this clonotype: Its antigen is undetermined.

Trimming left V 0 bases short and J 12 bases short, with 14 bases between. Germline V gene lookup returns CDR1 SQVTM and CDR2 ANQGSEA. The CDR3 is made up of 12 amino acids. The sample consisted of blood. The origin of this receptor is a girl aged 5 to 17 with multiple sclerosis. The chain couples TRBV29-1 to TRBJ2-5; the D gene could be TRBD1 or TRBD2 (5 bases each). The CDR3 coding sequence is TGCAGCGTTGAAGATCTAGGGGACGAGAAGTACTTC. Its protein is CSVEDLGDEKYF.